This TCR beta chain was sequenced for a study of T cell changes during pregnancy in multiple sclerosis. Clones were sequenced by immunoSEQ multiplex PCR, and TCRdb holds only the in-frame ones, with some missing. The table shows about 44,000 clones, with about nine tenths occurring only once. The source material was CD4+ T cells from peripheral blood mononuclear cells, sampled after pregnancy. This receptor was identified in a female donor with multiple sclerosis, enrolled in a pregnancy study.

The CDR3 loop is CASSRTENTGELFF. The DNA for the CDR3 is TGTGCCAGCAGTCGTACAGAGAACACCGGGGAGCTGTTTTTT. The chain has TRBV6-6 and TRBJ2-2; D unresolved. The CDR3 is made up of 14 amino acids. Per germline, CDR1 MNHNY and CDR2 SVGAGI (reference sequence). The V gene lost 5 bases and the J gene lost 1 base, with 8 bases spanning the gap.